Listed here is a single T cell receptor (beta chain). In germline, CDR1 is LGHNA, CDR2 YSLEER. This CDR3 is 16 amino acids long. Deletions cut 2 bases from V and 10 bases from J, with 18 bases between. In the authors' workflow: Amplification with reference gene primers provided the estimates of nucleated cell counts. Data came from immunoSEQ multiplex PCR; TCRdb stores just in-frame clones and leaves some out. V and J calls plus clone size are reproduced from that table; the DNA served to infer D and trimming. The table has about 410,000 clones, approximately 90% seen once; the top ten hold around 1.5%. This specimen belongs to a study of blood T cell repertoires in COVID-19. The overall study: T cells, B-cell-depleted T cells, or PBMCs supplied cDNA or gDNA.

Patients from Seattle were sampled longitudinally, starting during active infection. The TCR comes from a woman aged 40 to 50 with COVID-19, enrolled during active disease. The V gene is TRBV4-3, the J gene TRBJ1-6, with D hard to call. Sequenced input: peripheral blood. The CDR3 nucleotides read TGCGCCAGCAGCCAAAAAGAGCGGGCCGCCGGCTCACCCCTCCACTTT. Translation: CASSQKERAAGSPLHF.